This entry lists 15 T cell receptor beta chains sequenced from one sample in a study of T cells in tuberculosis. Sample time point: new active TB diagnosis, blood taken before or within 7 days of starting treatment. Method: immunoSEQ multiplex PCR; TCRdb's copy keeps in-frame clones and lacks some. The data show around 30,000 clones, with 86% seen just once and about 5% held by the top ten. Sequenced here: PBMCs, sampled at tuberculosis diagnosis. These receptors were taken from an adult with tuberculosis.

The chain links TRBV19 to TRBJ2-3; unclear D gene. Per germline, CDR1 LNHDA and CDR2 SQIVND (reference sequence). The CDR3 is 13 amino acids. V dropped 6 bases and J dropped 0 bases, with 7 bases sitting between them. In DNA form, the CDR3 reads TGTGCCAGTAGGCTACCTAGCACAGATACGCAGTATTTT. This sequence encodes CASRLPSTDTQYF.

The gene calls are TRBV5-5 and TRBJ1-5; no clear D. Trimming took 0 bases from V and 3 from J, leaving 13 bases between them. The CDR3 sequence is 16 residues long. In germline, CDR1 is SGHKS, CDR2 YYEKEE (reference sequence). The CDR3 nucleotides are TGTGCCAGCAGCTTGGTGGGCAGAGAATTCAATCAGCCCCAGCATTTT. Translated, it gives CASSLVGREFNQPQHF.

The CDR3, as DNA: TGTGCCAGCAGCCGACGGGACAGGGGAGAGACCCAGTACTTC. Translating gives CASSRRDRGETQYF. The chain has TRBV7-9 and TRBJ2-5; 10 bases fit TRBD1. V dropped 5 bases and J dropped 4; count of bases not matched to a gene: 4. CDR1 SEHNR and CDR2 FQNEAQ come from the germline V gene (reference sequence). The CDR3 is made up of 14 amino acids.

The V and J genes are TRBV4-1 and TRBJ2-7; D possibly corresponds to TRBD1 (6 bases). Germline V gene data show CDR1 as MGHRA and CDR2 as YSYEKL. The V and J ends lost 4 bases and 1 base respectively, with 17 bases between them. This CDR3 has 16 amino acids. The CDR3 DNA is TGCGCCAGCAGCCCCCGGACAGACCCCGGATCCTACGAGCAGTACTTC. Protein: CASSPRTDPGSYEQYF.

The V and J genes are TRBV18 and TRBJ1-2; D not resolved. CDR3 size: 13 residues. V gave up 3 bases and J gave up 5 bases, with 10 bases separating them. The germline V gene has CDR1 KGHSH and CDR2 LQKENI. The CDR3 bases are TGTGCCAGCTCACCCCGCCTATATTATGGCTACACCTTC. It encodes CASSPRLYYGYTF.

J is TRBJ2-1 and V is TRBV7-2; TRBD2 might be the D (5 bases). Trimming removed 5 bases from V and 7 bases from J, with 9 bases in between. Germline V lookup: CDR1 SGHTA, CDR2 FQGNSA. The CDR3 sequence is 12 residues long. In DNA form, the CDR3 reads TGTGCCAGCAGCCGTGGGGAGAATGAGCAGTTCTTC. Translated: CASSRGENEQFF.

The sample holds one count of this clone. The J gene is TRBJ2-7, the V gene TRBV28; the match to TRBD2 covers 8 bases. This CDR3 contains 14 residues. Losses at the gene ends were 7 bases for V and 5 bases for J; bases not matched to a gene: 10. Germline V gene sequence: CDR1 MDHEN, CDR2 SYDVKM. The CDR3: CASIRIAGKHEQYF. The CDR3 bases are TGTGCCAGCATACGTATAGCGGGAAAGCACGAGCAGTACTTC.

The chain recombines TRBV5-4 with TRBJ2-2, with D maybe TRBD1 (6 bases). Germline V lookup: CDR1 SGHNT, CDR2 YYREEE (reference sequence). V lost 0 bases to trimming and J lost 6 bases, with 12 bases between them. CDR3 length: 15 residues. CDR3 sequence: CASSLAVGGPGELFF. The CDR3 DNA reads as TGTGCCAGCAGCTTGGCCGTTGGGGGCCCCGGGGAGCTGTTTTTT.

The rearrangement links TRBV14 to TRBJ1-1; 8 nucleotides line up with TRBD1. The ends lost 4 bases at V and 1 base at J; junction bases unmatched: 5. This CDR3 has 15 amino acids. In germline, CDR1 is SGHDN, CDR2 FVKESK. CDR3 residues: CASSLLGTGNTEAFF. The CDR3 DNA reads TGTGCCAGCAGCCTTCTTGGGACAGGGAACACTGAAGCTTTCTTT.

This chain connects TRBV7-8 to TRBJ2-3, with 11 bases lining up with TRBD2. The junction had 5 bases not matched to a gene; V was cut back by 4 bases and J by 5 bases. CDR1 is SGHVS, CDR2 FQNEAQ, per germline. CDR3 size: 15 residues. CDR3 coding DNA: TGTGCCAGCAGCTCACTAGCGGGAGTGAGAGATACGCAGTATTTT. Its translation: CASSSLAGVRDTQYF. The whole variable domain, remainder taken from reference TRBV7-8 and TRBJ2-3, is GAGVSQSPRYKVAKRGQDVALRCDPISGHVSLFWYQQALGQGPEFLTYFQNEAQLDKSGLPSDRFFAERPEGSVSTLKIQRTQQEDSAVYLCASSSLAGVRDTQYFGPGTRLTVL.

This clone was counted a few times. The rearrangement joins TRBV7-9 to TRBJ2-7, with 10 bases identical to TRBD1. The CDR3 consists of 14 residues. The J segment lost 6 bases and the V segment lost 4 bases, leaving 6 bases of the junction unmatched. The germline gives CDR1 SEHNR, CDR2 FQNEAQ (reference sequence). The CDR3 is CASSYSGQGFEQYF. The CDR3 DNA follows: TGTGCCAGCAGCTACTCGGGACAGGGGTTCGAGCAGTACTTC. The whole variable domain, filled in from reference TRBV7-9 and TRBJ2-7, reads DTGVSQNPRHKITKRGQNVTFRCDPISEHNRLYWYRQTLGQGPEFLTYFQNEAQLEKSRLLSDRFSAERPKGSFSTLEIQRTEQGDSAMYLCASSYSGQGFEQYFGPGTRLTVT.

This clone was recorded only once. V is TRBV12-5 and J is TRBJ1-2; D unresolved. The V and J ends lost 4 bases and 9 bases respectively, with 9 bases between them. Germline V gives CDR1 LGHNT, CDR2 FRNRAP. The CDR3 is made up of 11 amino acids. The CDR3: CASGSYISYTF. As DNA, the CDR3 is TGTGCTAGTGGTTCTTATATAAGCTACACCTTC.

Here the CDR3 reads CASSRQGAGGGYTF. The CDR3 nucleotides are TGCGCCAGCAGCCGACAGGGGGCCGGGGGTGGCTACACCTTC. The rearrangement joins TRBV4-1 to TRBJ1-2; 10 positions agree with TRBD1. The germline V gene has CDR1 MGHRA and CDR2 YSYEKL. The CDR3 sequence is 14 residues long. V trimming: 4 bases; J trimming: 7 bases; junction bases outside the gene matches: 6.

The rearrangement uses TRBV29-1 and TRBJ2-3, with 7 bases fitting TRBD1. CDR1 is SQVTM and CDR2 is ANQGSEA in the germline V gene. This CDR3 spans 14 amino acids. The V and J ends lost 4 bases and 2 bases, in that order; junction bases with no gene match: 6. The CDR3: CSVADRPPTDTQYF. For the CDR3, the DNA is TGCAGCGTTGCGGACAGGCCCCCCACAGATACGCAGTATTTT.

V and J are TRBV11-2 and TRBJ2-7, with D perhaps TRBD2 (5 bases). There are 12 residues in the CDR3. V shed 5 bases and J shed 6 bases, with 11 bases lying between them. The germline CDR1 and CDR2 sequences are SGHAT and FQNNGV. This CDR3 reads CASSPDFSEQYF. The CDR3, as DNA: TGTGCCAGCAGCCCGGACTTCAGCGAGCAGTACTTC.